This TCR beta chain was recovered during a study of tumor-infiltrating lymphocytes in primary liver carcinoma. Looking at the study overall: With diameters of roughly 4 to 10 cm, tumors were stage T1-T3 N0M0. The study, taken as a whole, reports: Top clones occupying all five tumor regions numbered only about 8-25%.

Trimming pared 1 base from V and 5 bases from J, leaving 12 bases between. This CDR3 is built from 13 residues. The germline V gene encodes CDR1 SQVTM and CDR2 ANQGSEA. Joint extraction of RNA and DNA used roughly 19-33 mg of bulk tissue that was unsorted. This clonotype was seen repeatedly, ten times or more. The antigen remains unidentified. Making TCR beta cDNA involved 400 to 600 ng total RNA and a constant-region primer. Nested multiplex PCR, run for three rounds with slightly modified ARM-PCR, yielded TCR beta libraries. Forward primers for TRBV1-TRBV30 and a C-beta reverse primer served the first two PCR rounds, at about 10 cycles each. TCRdb itself ran the multiplex PCR reads through MiXCR, one entry per CDR3 protein. The sample shows 20,000 to 25,000 distinct CDR3 sequences, approximately 79% of them seen only once.

The chain carries TRBV29-1 and TRBJ2-7; D not resolved. This clonotype was obtained from a woman between 25 and 40 years old with primary liver carcinoma and hepatitis B virus infection. The sample comprised liver tumor tissue from sampling region 1. The sample's subset: tumor region T1, superior pole. The CDR3 DNA is TGCAGCGTTGAAGGCTCGGCAACCAACGAGCAGTACTTC. Its translation is CSVEGSATNEQYF.